These 9 T cell receptor beta chains originate from one sample sequenced in a study of blood T cell repertoires in COVID-19. Clones were sequenced by immunoSEQ multiplex PCR, and TCRdb holds only the in-frame ones, with some missing. This sample has about 62,000 clones; around 89% occur once, and the top ten carry 18%. Sequenced sample: peripheral blood. The receptor source for this set is a woman aged 55-75 years with COVID-19, enrolled during active disease.

The chain recombines TRBV28 with TRBJ1-5; D might be TRBD1 (5 bases). The CDR3 contains 14 residues. Per germline, CDR1 MDHEN and CDR2 SYDVKM. V was trimmed by 7 bases and J by 5 bases, leaving 15 bases between them. The CDR3 nucleotides are TGTGCCAGCAAGGAGGGGCGCAGAGATCAGCCCCAGCATTTT. Its protein product is CASKEGRRDQPQHF.

This clone was found once. The V call is TRBV27, the J call TRBJ2-7; 15 nucleotides match TRBD2. This CDR3 contains 18 residues. Germline CDR1 MNHEY, CDR2 SMNVEV (reference sequence). The ends lost 2 bases at V and 4 bases at J; junction bases unmatched: 9. The CDR3 region has the DNA TGTGCCAGCAGTTTAAGGACTAGCGGGAGGGCCGGTCTGTACGAGCAGTACTTC. As protein: CASSLRTSGRAGLYEQYF.

This clone came up a few times. The V and J genes are TRBV4-1 and TRBJ1-4; D remains ambiguous. In germline, CDR1 is MGHRA, CDR2 YSYEKL. Trimming took off 5 bases at V and 0 bases at J, with 10 bases between the two ends. The length of the CDR3 is 15 residues. The CDR3, as DNA: TGCGCCAGCAGCTTCCGAGCGGCAACTAATGAAAAACTGTTTTTT. This translates into CASSFRAATNEKLFF.

This chain links TRBV11-2 with TRBJ1-1; 7 nucleotides match TRBD1. This CDR3 has 13 residues. J gave up 1 base and V 5 bases, and 1 base lay outside the gene matches. Germline lookup yields CDR1 SGHAT and CDR2 FQNNGV. Here the CDR3 reads CASSPGGNTEAFF. Written as DNA, the CDR3 is TGTGCCAGCAGCCCAGGGGGGAACACTGAAGCTTTCTTT. The full variable domain, completed using reference TRBV11-2 and TRBJ1-1, is EAGVAQSPRYKIIEKRQSVAFWCNPISGHATLYWYQQILGQGPKLLIQFQNNGVVDDSQLPKDRFSAERLKGVDSTLKIQPAKLEDSAVYLCASSPGGNTEAFFGQGTRLTVV.

The chain combines TRBV30 with TRBJ1-2; a possible D gene is TRBD1 (5 bases). V gave up 4 bases and J gave up 5 bases, with 11 bases separating them. This CDR3 contains 12 residues. The germline V gene has CDR1 GTSNPN and CDR2 SVGIG (reference sequence). The CDR3 sequence is CAWKGRAYGYTF. The CDR3 coding sequence is TGTGCCTGGAAGGGCAGGGCGTATGGCTACACCTTC.

This clone has only one observation. This chain joins TRBV18 and TRBJ2-1, with 7 bases aligning to TRBD2. The CDR3 totals 13 residues. V dropped 6 bases and J dropped 6; count of bases not matched to a gene: 5. Germline lookup yields CDR1 KGHSH and CDR2 LQKENI. CDR3 loop: CASSSGLPNEQFF. The DNA for the CDR3 is TGTGCCAGCTCCTCGGGACTACCCAATGAGCAGTTCTTC.

The rearrangement links TRBV19 to TRBJ2-5, with 9 nucleotides matching TRBD1. V shed 6 bases and J 4 bases; nucleotides not matched to a gene: 6. Germline V lookup: CDR1 LNHDA, CDR2 SQIVND (reference sequence). CDR3 length: 14 residues. CDR3 in DNA: TGTGCCAGTAGGACCGACAGGGGGGGAGAGACCCAGTACTTC. Protein: CASRTDRGGETQYF.

The CDR3 nucleotides are TGTGCCAGCAGCCCAGGACAGGGGATCGAGACCCAGTACTTC. Translating gives CASSPGQGIETQYF. The rearrangement uses TRBV5-4 and TRBJ2-5; 9 bases line up with TRBD1. Per the germline V gene, CDR1 is SGHNT and CDR2 is YYREEE (reference sequence). The junction had 6 bases not matched to a gene; V was cut back by 4 bases and J by 5 bases. The CDR3 extends over 14 amino acids.

Judged by abundance, this clone is medium-sized. CDR3: CASSWGQGRTEAFF. The CDR3 bases are TGTGCCAGCAGCTGGGGACAGGGGAGAACTGAAGCTTTCTTT. The V and J genes are TRBV7-8 and TRBJ1-1; 10 bases line up with TRBD1. The CDR3 covers 14 residues. Germline V gene data show CDR1 as SGHVS and CDR2 as FQNEAQ. V shed 4 bases, J shed 5 bases, and the junction held 4 bases outside the gene matches.